One and the same sample provided the 21 T cell receptor beta chains below, sequenced in a study of beta chain features in type 1 diabetes. The antigens for these receptors are not known. The investigators reverse transcribed all of the isolated RNA, so they sequenced expressed TCRB transcripts. TCRdb's table, derived via immunoSEQ multiplex PCR, lists solely in-frame clones and lacks some. This table holds 200,000 to 300,000 clones, 11% found once. General study points: When Type 1 diabetes patients were examined, their TCRB CDR3s proved moderately but significantly shorter in all four CD4+ subsets.

Sequenced: naive CD4+ T cells from blood. These receptors all come from a man aged 25-45 years with type 1 diabetes.

This clone was observed a few times. J is TRBJ2-3 and V is TRBV6-5; D is perhaps TRBD2 (5 bases). Trimming stripped 5 bases from V and 2 bases from J, with 14 bases between. Germline V gene sequence: CDR1 MNHEY, CDR2 SVGAGI. CDR3 length equals 15 residues. The chain's CDR3 is CASSQDRGPTDTQYF. The CDR3 DNA is TGTGCCAGCAGTCAGGACCGCGGGCCCACAGATACGCAGTATTTT.

This clone showed up just a few times. This chain uses TRBV4-1 with TRBJ2-7; D may be TRBD1 (6 bases). V lost 3 bases and J 2 bases, leaving 14 bases between the germline ends. The CDR3 consists of 15 residues. Germline V gives CDR1 MGHRA, CDR2 YSYEKL. CDR3 sequence: CASSQSGRGTYEQYF. For the CDR3, the DNA is TGCGCCAGCAGCCAGTCCGGCAGGGGCACCTACGAGCAGTACTTC.

The chain couples TRBV2 to TRBJ1-5; 9 bases match TRBD1. V trimming: 4 bases; J trimming: 7 bases; junction bases outside the gene matches: 5. Germline CDR1 reads SNHLY; CDR2 reads FYNNEI. This CDR3 comprises 14 residues. CDR3 sequence reads: CASSGDRAHQPQHF. The CDR3 region has the DNA TGTGCCAGCAGTGGGGACAGGGCACACCAGCCCCAGCATTTT.

The chain has TRBV9 and TRBJ2-1; TRBD2 aligns across 14 bases. This CDR3 region has 15 residues. Germline-derived CDR1 and CDR2 are SGDLS and YYNGEE. V shed 4 bases and J 10 bases; nucleotides not matched to a gene: 7. In nucleotides, the CDR3 is TGTGCCAGCAGCCCTCCCCGACTAGCGGGGGGGGAGCAGTTCTTC. Encoded protein: CASSPPRLAGGEQFF.

This chain uses TRBV5-6 with TRBJ2-3, with D maybe TRBD2 (5 bases). The CDR3 consists of 15 residues. Germline V gene lookup returns CDR1 SGHDT and CDR2 YYEEEE. V lost 0 bases to trimming and J lost 10 bases, with 18 bases between them. The CDR3, as DNA: TGTGCCAGCAGCTTGGGGGAGTACCACTCTGGCGCGCAGTATTTT. It specifies CASSLGEYHSGAQYF.

This clone was seen a handful of times. The chain couples TRBV6-5 to TRBJ2-7, with 10 bases that match TRBD1. The germline CDR1 and CDR2 sequences are MNHEY and SVGAGI. V lost 8 bases, J lost 4 bases, and 8 bases stayed unmatched. This CDR3 has 14 residues. The CDR3 here is CASHSGQGKYEQYF. DNA of the CDR3: TGTGCCAGCCATTCGGGACAGGGGAAATACGAGCAGTACTTC.

V is TRBV11-2 and J is TRBJ1-6, with D perhaps TRBD1 (5 bases). Trimming removed 5 bases at V and 11 bases at J, with 13 bases between. This CDR3 comprises 13 residues. Per the germline V gene, CDR1 is SGHAT and CDR2 is FQNNGV. The CDR3: CASSAGYGAPLHF. CDR3 in DNA: TGTGCCAGCAGCGCAGGGTACGGAGCACCCCTCCACTTT.

The genes are TRBV5-4 and TRBJ2-1; D is unclear. Germline CDR1 is SGHNT and CDR2 is YYREEE (reference sequence). Trimming stripped 0 bases from V and 12 bases from J, with 10 bases between. The CDR3 length is 12 residues. The CDR3 reads CASSLDSFGQFF. Here the CDR3 DNA reads TGTGCCAGCAGCTTGGACTCTTTTGGGCAGTTCTTC.

This clone was seen only a few times. This rearrangement joins TRBV28 to TRBJ2-1; 8 nucleotides align to TRBD2. Germline V gene data show CDR1 as MDHEN and CDR2 as SYDVKM. The CDR3 consists of 14 residues. The V segment lost 7 bases and the J segment 10 bases; nucleotides outside the gene matches: 12. The DNA of the CDR3 is TGTGCCAGCACTTCCCCGGGGGGGCCTATCGAGCAGTTCTTC. Translated, it gives CASTSPGGPIEQFF. Complete variable domain (other parts from reference TRBV28 and TRBJ2-1): DVKVTQSSRYLVKRTGEKVFLECVQDMDHENMFWYRQDPGLGLRLIYFSYDVKMKEKGDIPEGYSVSREKKERFSLILESASTNQTSMYLCASTSPGGPIEQFFGPGTRLTVL.

V and J are TRBV5-1 and TRBJ2-5; 8 positions agree with TRBD2. The trim removed 3 bases at V and 4 bases at J, leaving 8 bases unmatched. This CDR3 spans 15 amino acids. Germline CDR1 and CDR2: SGHRS and YFSETQ. Here the CDR3 DNA reads TGCGCCAGCAGCTGGCTTGCGGGGGGCGGAGAGACCCAGTACTTC. Translated, it gives CASSWLAGGGETQYF.

V is TRBV27 and J is TRBJ2-7; possibly TRBD1 for D (6 bases). CDR1 and CDR2 from the germline V gene are MNHEY and SMNVEV (reference sequence). V lost 6 bases and J 2 bases, leaving 17 bases between the germline ends. The CDR3 is 15 residues long. The CDR3 protein is CASSRKGQMTYEQYF. CDR3 nucleotides: TGTGCCAGCAGCCGTAAAGGACAGATGACCTACGAGCAGTACTTC.

This clone was seen a few times. The CDR3 DNA follows: TGTGCCAGCAGGACGGTGGCGGCTGAAAAACTGTTTTTT. Amino acid sequence: CASRTVAAEKLFF. The chain links TRBV7-9 to TRBJ1-4; D is unresolved. Between the trimmed V and J ends, which lost 6 bases and 7 bases, there was a span of 12 bases. This CDR3 contains 13 residues. CDR1 and CDR2 (germline): SEHNR, FQNEAQ (reference sequence).

The rearrangement uses TRBV4-1 and TRBJ2-1; the match to TRBD2 covers 8 bases. CDR3 length: 14 amino acids. V trimming: 1 base; J trimming: 4 bases; junction bases outside the gene matches: 0. The germline CDR1 and CDR2 sequences are MGHRA and YSYEKL. The CDR3 DNA reads as TGCGCCAGCAGCCAAGCGGGGGGGTACAATGAGCAGTTCTTC. Translated, it gives CASSQAGGYNEQFF.

The genes are TRBV20-1 and TRBJ1-1; D remains unclear. Germline CDR1 and CDR2: DFQATT and SNEGSKA (reference sequence). This CDR3 has 9 residues. The DNA for the CDR3 is TGCAGCCCTAACACTGAAGCTTTCTTT. Translation: CSPNTEAFF.

This clone was counted between two and nine times. The rearrangement uses TRBV7-9 and TRBJ2-7; weak D call: TRBD2 (5 bases). CDR3 length equals 15 residues. CDR1 is SEHNR, CDR2 FQNEAQ, per germline (reference sequence). Trimming stripped 5 bases from V and 1 base from J, with 15 bases between. This chain's CDR3 is CASSANREVSYEQYF. Here the CDR3 DNA reads TGTGCCAGCAGCGCCAATCGGGAAGTTTCCTACGAGCAGTACTTC.

The rearrangement uses TRBV6-5 and TRBJ1-2; 7 bases match TRBD1. The junction had 3 bases not matched to a gene; V was cut back by 6 bases and J by 2 bases. The CDR3 totals 13 residues. Germline lookup yields CDR1 MNHEY and CDR2 SVGAGI. CDR3 DNA: TGTGCCAGCAGGGAGACAGGGAACTATGGCTACACCTTC. Its translation is CASRETGNYGYTF.

The gene calls are TRBV28 and TRBJ2-1, with a tentative D call TRBD2 (6 bases). V was trimmed by 8 bases and J by 10 bases, leaving 12 bases between them. This CDR3 region has 11 residues. Germline assignment: CDR1 MDHEN and CDR2 SYDVKM. The CDR3: CASAGTGEQFF. The DNA of the CDR3 is TGTGCCAGCGCCGGGACTGGGGAGCAGTTCTTC.

A few counts support this clone. The genes are TRBV9 and TRBJ2-3; TRBD2 matches at 9 bases. This CDR3 is 15 amino acids long. Germline CDR1 and CDR2: SGDLS and YYNGEE. Trimming removed 3 bases from V and 2 bases from J; junction bases left unmatched: 4. The CDR3, as DNA: TGTGCCAGCAGCGGTAGCGGGGGACACACAGATACGCAGTATTTT. Translation: CASSGSGGHTDTQYF.

This clone was observed a few times. This chain uses TRBV5-1 with TRBJ2-5; 8 positions agree with TRBD1. The V gene's germline CDR1 is SGHRS and CDR2 YFSETQ. CDR3 size: 13 residues. V dropped 4 bases and J dropped 5; count of bases not matched to a gene: 4. The CDR3 bases are TGCGCCAGCAGCAAGACAGGGGATGAGACCCAGTACTTC. It encodes CASSKTGDETQYF.

This clone was seen a handful of times. CDR3: CASSLGHLNTEAFF. CDR3 nucleotide sequence: TGTGCCAGCAGCTTAGGGCATCTCAACACTGAAGCTTTCTTT. The chain joins TRBV7-9 to TRBJ1-1; no definite D call. From germline, CDR1 is SEHNR and CDR2 FQNEAQ (reference sequence). This CDR3 has 14 amino acids. V was pared by 1 base and J by 2 bases, with 8 bases between. The whole variable domain, filled in from reference TRBV7-9 and TRBJ1-1, reads DTGVSQNPRHKITKRGQNVTFRCDPISEHNRLYWYRQTLGQGPEFLTYFQNEAQLEKSRLLSDRFSAERPKGSFSTLEIQRTEQGDSAMYLCASSLGHLNTEAFFGQGTRLTVV.

The chain uses TRBV19 and TRBJ1-1; weak D call: TRBD1 (6 bases). This CDR3 is built from 13 residues. CDR1 LNHDA and CDR2 SQIVND come from the germline V gene (reference sequence). V dropped 3 bases and J dropped 8 bases, with 13 bases sitting between them. DNA of the CDR3: TGTGCCAGTAGTATCCTTCGGGGACAAGAAGCTTTCTTT. Protein: CASSILRGQEAFF.